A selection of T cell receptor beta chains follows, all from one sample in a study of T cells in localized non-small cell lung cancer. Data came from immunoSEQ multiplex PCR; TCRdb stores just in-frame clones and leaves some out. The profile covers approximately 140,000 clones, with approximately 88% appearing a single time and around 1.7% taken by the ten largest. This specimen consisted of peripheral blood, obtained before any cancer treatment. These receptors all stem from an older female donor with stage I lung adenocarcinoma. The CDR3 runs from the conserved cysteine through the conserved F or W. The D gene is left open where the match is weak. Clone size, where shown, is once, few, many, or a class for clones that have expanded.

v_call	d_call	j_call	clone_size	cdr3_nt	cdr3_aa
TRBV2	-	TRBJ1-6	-	TGTGCCAGCACCCTGTCGGATAATTCACCCCTCCACTTT	CASTLSDNSPLHF
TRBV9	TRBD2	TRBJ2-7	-	TGTGCCAGCAGCGTCACCCCGGGACTAGCGGGAGGTTACGAGCAGTACTTC	CASSVTPGLAGGYEQYF
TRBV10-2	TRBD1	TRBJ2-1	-	TGCGCCAGCAGTGAGCAATTTCCGGGACAGGGCCAGAATGAGCAGTTCTTC	CASSEQFPGQGQNEQFF
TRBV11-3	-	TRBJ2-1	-	TGTGCCAGCAGCTTAGAGGGGAATGAGCAGTTCTTC	CASSLEGNEQFF
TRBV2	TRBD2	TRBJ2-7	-	TGTGCCAGCAGTGACGGGACTACCTACGAGCAGTACTTC	CASSDGTTYEQYF
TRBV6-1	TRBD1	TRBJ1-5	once	TGTGCCAGCGGACAGGGAGATCAGCCCCAGCATTTT	CASGQGDQPQHF
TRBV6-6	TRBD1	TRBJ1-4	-	TGTGCCAGCAGTTTCAATCGACAGGGGAGTGAAAAACTGTTTTTT	CASSFNRQGSEKLFF
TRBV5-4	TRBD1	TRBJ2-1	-	TGTGCCAGCAGCGGAAGGACAGGCGACTACAATGAGCAGTTCTTC	CASSGRTGDYNEQFF
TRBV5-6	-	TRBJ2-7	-	TGTGCCAGCAGCTTGTCGTTCAGCTCCTACGAGCAGTACTTC	CASSLSFSSYEQYF
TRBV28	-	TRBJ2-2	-	TGTGCCAGCAGTTTCCAGACCGGGGAGCTGTTTTTT	CASSFQTGELFF
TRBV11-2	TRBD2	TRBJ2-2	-	TGTGCCAGCAGCTCCGGGACTAAAAACACCGGGGAGCTGTTTTTT	CASSSGTKNTGELFF
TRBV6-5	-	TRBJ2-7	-	TGTGCCAGCAGTTATGATCGTGTCGGGACGATATACGAGCAGTACTTC	CASSYDRVGTIYEQYF
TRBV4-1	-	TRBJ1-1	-	TGCGCCAGCAGCCAAGATGGGTTGCGGACAGCCCGTCGGCGCACTGAAGCTTTCTTT	CASSQDGLRTARRRTEAFF
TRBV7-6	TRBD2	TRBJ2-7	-	TGTGCCAGCAGCTTATGGGAGGGCCCGAGAGAGCAGTACTTC	CASSLWEGPREQYF
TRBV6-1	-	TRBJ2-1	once	TGTGCCAGCAGTGTCCGGGGACTTACGAGAACCCCCATCTACAATGAGCAGTTCTTC	CASSVRGLTRTPIYNEQFF
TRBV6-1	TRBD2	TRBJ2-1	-	TGTGCCAGCAGACGTGGGGGAGGGCCAAATGAGCAGTTCTTC	CASRRGGGPNEQFF
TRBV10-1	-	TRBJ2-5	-	TGCGCCAGCAGTCCCCTCCCGAGGGAGACCCAGTACTTC	CASSPLPRETQYF
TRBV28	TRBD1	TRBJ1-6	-	TGTGCCAGCAGTCTCCTGAGGACAGGGGCAAGTAATTCACCCCTCCACTTT	CASSLLRTGASNSPLHF
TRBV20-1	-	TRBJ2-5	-	TGCAGTGCTAGAGAGGTCGAGACCCAGTACTTC	CSAREVETQYF
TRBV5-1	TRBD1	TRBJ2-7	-	TGCGCCAGCAGCTTGTTCTCCGGGACAGGGTCGAGCCTCGAGCAGTACTTC	CASSLFSGTGSSLEQYF
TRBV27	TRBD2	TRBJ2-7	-	TGTGCCAGCAGTTTGACTAGCGGGTATTCCTACGAGCAGTACTTC	CASSLTSGYSYEQYF
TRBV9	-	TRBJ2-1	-	TGTGCCAGCAGCGCTTCGACTAGTAGCTCCTACAATGAGCAGTTCTTC	CASSASTSSSYNEQFF
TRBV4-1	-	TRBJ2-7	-	TGCGCCAGCAGCCAAATCGGTGGATCCCTCCCCGGTGAGTTGTACTTC	CASSQIGGSLPGELYF
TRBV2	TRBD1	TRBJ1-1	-	TGTGCCAGCCGTGAAACCAGACAGGGTAACACTGAAGCTTTCTTT	CASRETRQGNTEAFF
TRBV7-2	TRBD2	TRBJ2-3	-	TGTGCCAGCAGCTTATCGGGAGGGTTAGATACGCAGTATTTT	CASSLSGGLDTQYF
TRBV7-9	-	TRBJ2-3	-	TGTGCCAGCAGCTTTTATTCCACAGATACGCAGTATTTT	CASSFYSTDTQYF
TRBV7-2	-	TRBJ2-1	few	TGTGCCAGCAGCTTAGGAAGAGGGCCAGGGTTCTTC	CASSLGRGPGFF
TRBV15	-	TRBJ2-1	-	TGTGCCACCAGCAAGAACAATGAGCAGTTCTTC	CATSKNNEQFF
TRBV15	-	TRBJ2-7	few	TGTGCCACCAGCAGAGATCCTCCTGGGACCTTGAGCTCCTACGAGCAGTACTTC	CATSRDPPGTLSSYEQYF
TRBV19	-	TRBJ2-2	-	TGTGCCAGTAGTATCCCCCCCGGGGAGCTGTTTTTT	CASSIPPGELFF
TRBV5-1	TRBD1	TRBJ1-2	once	TGCGCCAGCAGCCCCGGGACAGGCTATGGCTACACCTTC	CASSPGTGYGYTF
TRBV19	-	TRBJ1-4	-	TGTGCCAGTAGGGCGAGGGGTGGAGTTGAAAAACTGTTTTTT	CASRARGGVEKLFF
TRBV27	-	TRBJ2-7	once	TGTGCCAGCAGTTCCCGGGACGCAGGTTCGTTCTACGAGCAGTACTTC	CASSSRDAGSFYEQYF
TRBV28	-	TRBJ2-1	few	TGTGCCTGTACCCCTTCCTTCAGACTTCACAATGAGCAGTTCTTC	CACTPSFRLHNEQFF
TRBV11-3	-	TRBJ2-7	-	TGTGCCAGCAGCAAAGACAGAAACTCCTACGAGCAGTACTTC	CASSKDRNSYEQYF
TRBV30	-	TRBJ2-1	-	TGTGCCTGGAGTGTACGAAGGGGGAATGAGCAGTTCTTC	CAWSVRRGNEQFF
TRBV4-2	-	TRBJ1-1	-	TGTGCCAGCAGCCAAGCTAAAACAGGCGGAAGGGCTGAAGCTTTCTTT	CASSQAKTGGRAEAFF
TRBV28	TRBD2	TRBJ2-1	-	TGTGCCAGCAGTTTTTCGGGACTAGGTTACAATGAGCAGTTCTTC	CASSFSGLGYNEQFF
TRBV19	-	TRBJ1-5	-	TGTGCCAGTAGTATTTGGGGGGCTGGCAATCAGCCCCAGCATTTT	CASSIWGAGNQPQHF
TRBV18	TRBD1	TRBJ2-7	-	TGTGCCAGCTCACGGACAGGGCTCTATTACGAGCAGTACTTC	CASSRTGLYYEQYF
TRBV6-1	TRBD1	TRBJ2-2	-	TGTGCCAGCAGAGGAGACAGGGGGCAGACCGGGGAGCTGTTTTTT	CASRGDRGQTGELFF
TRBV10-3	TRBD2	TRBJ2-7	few	TGTGCCATCAGTGAGTCGACTAGCCTGAACGAGCAGTACTTC	CAISESTSLNEQYF
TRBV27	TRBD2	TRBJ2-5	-	TGTGCCAGCAGTAATCCGGGACTAGCGGGAGGGCCCGAGACGGTGGAGACCCAGTACTTC	CASSNPGLAGGPETVETQYF
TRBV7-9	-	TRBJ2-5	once	TGTGCCAGCAGCTTGGGCCAAGAGACCCAGTACTTC	CASSLGQETQYF
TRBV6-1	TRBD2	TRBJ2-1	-	TGTGCCAGCACCGCGGGACTAGCTTCGGCGTTCTTC	CASTAGLASAFF
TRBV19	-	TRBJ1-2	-	TGTGCCAGTAGTATAGCCAGGGAACAAGTCTATGGCTACACCTTC	CASSIAREQVYGYTF
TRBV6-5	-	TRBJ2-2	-	TGTGCCAGCAGTTACTTCAGGGGGGACACCGGGGAGCTGTTTTTT	CASSYFRGDTGELFF
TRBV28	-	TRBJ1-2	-	TGTGCCAGCAGTTTCGGGAGGCTTGGTTATGGCTACACCTTC	CASSFGRLGYGYTF
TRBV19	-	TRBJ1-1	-	TGTGCCAGTATGAGGGGGGGCTATTCTAAGGAAGCTTTCTTT	CASMRGGYSKEAFF
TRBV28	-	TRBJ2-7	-	TGTGCCAGCAGTTTAGATTTGGCGGGAAAAACCTACGAGCAGTACTTC	CASSLDLAGKTYEQYF
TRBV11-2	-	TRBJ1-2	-	TGTGCCAGCAGCTTACGGGGGCAGGCTAACTATGGCTACACCTTC	CASSLRGQANYGYTF
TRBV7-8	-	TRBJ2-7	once	TGTGCCAGCAGCTTAAACGGTGTTCCCGTGGGGGAGCAGTACTTC	CASSLNGVPVGEQYF
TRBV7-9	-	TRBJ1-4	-	TGTGCCAGCAGCGCCCCAGGGTCTGAAAAACTGTTTTTT	CASSAPGSEKLFF
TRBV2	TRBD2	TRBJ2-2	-	TGTGCCAGCAGTGAAGCTCGGACTAGGATGAACACCGGGGAGCTGTTTTTT	CASSEARTRMNTGELFF